Sequencing of this T cell receptor beta chain was carried out in a study of blood T cell repertoires in COVID-19. TCRdb's table, derived via immunoSEQ multiplex PCR, lists solely in-frame clones and lacks some. The data show some 99,000 clones, around three quarters seen once. The sample was peripheral blood. The source of this sequence is a human donor in a cohort sampled during active or convalescent COVID-19.

Here the CDR3 reads CASSFWFSTSGTYEQYF. CDR3 DNA sequence: TGTGCCAGCAGCTTTTGGTTCAGTACTAGCGGGACCTACGAGCAGTACTTC. The V call is TRBV7-8, the J call TRBJ2-7; 10 nucleotides agree with TRBD2. Trimming removed 3 bases from V and 2 bases from J; junction bases left unmatched: 10. CDR3 size: 17 residues. Germline CDR1 reads SGHVS; CDR2 reads FQNEAQ.